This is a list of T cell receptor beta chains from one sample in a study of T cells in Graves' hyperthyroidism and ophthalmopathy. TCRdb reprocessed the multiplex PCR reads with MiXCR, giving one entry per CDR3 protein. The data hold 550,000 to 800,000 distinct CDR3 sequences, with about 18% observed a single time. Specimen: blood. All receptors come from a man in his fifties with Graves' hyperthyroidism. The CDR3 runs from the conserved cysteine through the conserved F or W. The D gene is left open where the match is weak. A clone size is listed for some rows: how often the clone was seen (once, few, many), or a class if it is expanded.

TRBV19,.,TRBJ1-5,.,CASTTGENQPQHF,TGTGCCAGTACAACCGGGGAAAATCAGCCCCAGCATTTT
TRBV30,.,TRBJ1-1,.,CAWSVVGTTEAFF,TGTGCCTGGAGTGTAGTAGGGACCACTGAAGCTTTCTTT
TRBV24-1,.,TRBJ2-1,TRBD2,CATSDGLAGSYNEQFF,TGTGCCACCAGTGATGGACTAGCGGGATCCTACAATGAGCAGTTCTTC
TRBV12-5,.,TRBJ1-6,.,CASSTGDNSPLHF,TGTGCTAGTAGTACGGGAGATAATTCACCCCTCCACTTT
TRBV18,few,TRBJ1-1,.,CASSRLGGAFF,TGTGCCAGCTCAAGGTTAGGGGGAGCTTTCTTT
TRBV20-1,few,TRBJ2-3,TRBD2,CSALSGRAGTDTQYF,TGCAGTGCCCTTAGCGGGAGGGCCGGTACAGATACGCAGTATTTT
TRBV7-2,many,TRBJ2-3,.,CASSFGGLDTQYF,TGTGCCAGCAGCTTTGGGGGTCTAGATACGCAGTATTTT
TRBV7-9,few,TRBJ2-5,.,CASSPSRETKDAQYF,TGTGCCAGCAGCCCATCCCGGGAGACTAAGGATGCCCAGTACTTC
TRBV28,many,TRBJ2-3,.,CASSLGAPYTDTQYF,TGTGCCAGCAGTTTGGGGGCCCCGTACACAGATACGCAGTATTTT
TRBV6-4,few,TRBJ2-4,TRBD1,CASTRTGSPKNIQYF,TGTGCCAGCACCCGGACAGGGAGTCCCAAAAACATTCAGTACTTC
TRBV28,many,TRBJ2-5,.,CASSPMTEYQETQYF,TGTGCCAGCAGTCCCATGACAGAGTACCAAGAGACCCAGTACTTC
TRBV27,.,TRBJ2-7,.,CASSRGGGAREQYF,TGTGCCAGCAGTAGGGGAGGGGGGGCGCGGGAGCAGTACTTC
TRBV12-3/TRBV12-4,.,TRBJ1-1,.,CASSYQAGGEAFF,TGTGCCAGCAGTTATCAGGCGGGGGGCGAAGCTTTCTTT
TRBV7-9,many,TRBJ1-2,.,CASSGRNYGYTF,TGTGCCAGCAGTGGTCGGAACTATGGCTACACCTTC
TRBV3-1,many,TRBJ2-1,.,CASSRGQSSNEQFF,TGTGCCAGCAGCCGAGGACAGTCTTCCAATGAGCAGTTCTTC
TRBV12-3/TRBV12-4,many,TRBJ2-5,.,CASSFGQGIGQETQYF,TGTGCCAGCAGTTTCGGGCAGGGTATTGGCCAAGAGACCCAGTACTTC
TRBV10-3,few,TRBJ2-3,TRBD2,CAIRVAGGSTDTQYF,TGTGCCATCAGGGTAGCGGGGGGGAGCACAGATACGCAGTATTTT
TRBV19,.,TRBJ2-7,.,CASSMQGRLYEQYF,TGTGCCAGTAGTATGCAGGGACGGTTATACGAGCAGTACTTC
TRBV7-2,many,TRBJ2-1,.,CASSPQIAGGAYNEQFF,TGTGCCAGCAGCCCACAAATCGCTGGGGGCGCCTACAATGAGCAGTTCTTC
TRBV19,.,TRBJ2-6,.,CASRDSFGANVLTF,TGTGCCAGTAGGGACAGTTTCGGGGCCAACGTCCTGACTTTC
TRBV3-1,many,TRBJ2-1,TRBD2,CASSPQAGAIHEQFF,TGTGCCAGCAGCCCCCAAGCGGGAGCTATCCATGAGCAGTTCTTC
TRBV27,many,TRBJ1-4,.,CASSLTQLNEKLFF,TGTGCCAGCAGTTTAACACAGCTTAATGAAAAACTGTTTTTT
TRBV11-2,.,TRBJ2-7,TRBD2,CASSLHGTSGPYEQYF,TGTGCCAGCAGCTTACATGGGACTAGCGGGCCCTACGAGCAGTACTTC
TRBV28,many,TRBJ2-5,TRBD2,CASSPAGGRAFLRETQYF,TGTGCCAGCAGCCCAGCGGGCGGGAGGGCCTTTTTGAGAGAGACCCAGTACTTC
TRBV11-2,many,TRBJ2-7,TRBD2,CASSPERERRFEQYF,TGTGCCAGCAGCCCGGAGCGGGAGAGACGGTTCGAGCAGTACTTC
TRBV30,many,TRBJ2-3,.,CAWSLGTDTQYF,TGTGCCTGGAGTTTAGGGACAGATACGCAGTATTTT
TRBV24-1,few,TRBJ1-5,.,CATSDPRTTPNQPQHF,TGTGCCACCAGTGATCCGAGGACAACTCCTAATCAGCCCCAGCATTTT
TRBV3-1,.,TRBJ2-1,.,CASSQDSGAAINEQFF,TGTGCCAGCAGCCAAGATTCTGGTGCGGCTATCAATGAGCAGTTCTTC
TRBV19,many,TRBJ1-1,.,CASSISGAYTEAFF,TGTGCCAGTAGTATTAGCGGGGCCTACACTGAAGCTTTCTTT
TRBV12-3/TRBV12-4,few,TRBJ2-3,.,CASSTRVRSGYF,TGTGCCAGCAGTACAAGAGTTAGGAGCGGGTATTTT
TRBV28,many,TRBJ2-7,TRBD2,CASSPGGSVYEQYF,TGTGCCAGCAGTCCGGGGGGGTCTGTCTACGAGCAGTACTTC
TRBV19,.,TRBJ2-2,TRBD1,CASRTGDANTGELFF,TGTGCCAGTAGAACAGGGGACGCGAACACCGGGGAGCTGTTTTTT
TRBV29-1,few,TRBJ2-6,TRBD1,CSVAGTGTTTGANVLTF,TGCAGCGTTGCCGGGACAGGGACCACCACGGGGGCCAACGTCCTGACTTTC
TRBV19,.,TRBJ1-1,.,CASSIDRGARSEAFF,TGTGCCAGTAGTATAGATAGGGGAGCCCGTTCTGAAGCTTTCTTT
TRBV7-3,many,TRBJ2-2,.,CASSLTGGGTGELFF,TGTGCCAGCAGCTTAACGGGGGGCGGCACCGGGGAGCTGTTTTTT
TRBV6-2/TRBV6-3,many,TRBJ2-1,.,CASSYSNLDEQFF,TGTGCCAGCAGTTACTCGAATCTCGATGAGCAGTTCTTC
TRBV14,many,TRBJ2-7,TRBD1,CASSPKGQGKSYEQYF,TGTGCCAGCAGCCCCAAGGGACAGGGCAAGTCCTACGAGCAGTACTTC
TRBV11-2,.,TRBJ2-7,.,CASSSIQVYEHYF,TGTGCCAGCAGCTCAATACAGGTCTACGAGCACTACTTC
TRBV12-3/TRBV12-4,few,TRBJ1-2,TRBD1,CASKGGQGLGGYTF,TGTGCCAGCAAGGGGGGACAGGGGCTAGGTGGCTACACCTTC
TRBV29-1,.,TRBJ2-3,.,CSVAGLGSTDTQYF,TGCAGCGTCGCCGGACTGGGCTCCACAGATACGCAGTATTTT
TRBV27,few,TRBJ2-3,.,CASSPWRSGSTDTQYF,TGTGCCAGCAGCCCTTGGAGGAGCGGCAGCACAGATACGCAGTATTTT
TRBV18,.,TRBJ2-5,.,CASSPPYKETQYF,TGTGCCAGCTCACCACCTTATAAAGAGACCCAGTACTTC
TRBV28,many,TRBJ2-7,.,CASKTLGGRHYEQYF,TGTGCCAGCAAGACGCTCGGGGGGCGGCACTACGAGCAGTACTTC
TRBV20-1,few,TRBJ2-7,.,CSASGFQVSYEQYF,TGCAGTGCTAGTGGCTTTCAGGTCTCCTACGAGCAGTACTTC
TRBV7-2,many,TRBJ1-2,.,CASSFGGLYGYTF,TGTGCCAGCAGCTTCGGGGGGCTCTATGGCTACACCTTC